These T cell receptor beta chains were read from a single sample in a study of CD8 T cells in ankylosing spondylitis. From the 5' RACE reads, TCRdb called clonotypes with MiXCR, one entry per CDR3 protein. The table shows around 91,000 distinct CDR3 sequences, with around 8.3% occurring only once. Material: blood, either unsorted or a sorted T cell fraction (not recorded which). The receptors derive from a male donor with ankylosing spondylitis. The CDR3 runs from the conserved cysteine through the conserved F or W. The D gene is left open where the match is weak. Rows give clone size only sometimes, using once, few, many, or a class for an expanded clone.

CDR3 length	V gene	J gene	D gene	clone size	CDR3 protein	CDR3 DNA
17	TRBV6-1	TRBJ2-2	NA	many	CASSEGPRSSLTGELFF	TGTGCCAGCAGTGAAGGTCCTAGATCCTCCCTCACCGGGGAGCTGTTTTTT
16	TRBV14	TRBJ1-4	NA	NA	CASSQDQSVYGEKLFF	TGTGCCAGCAGCCAAGATCAATCCGTCTACGGGGAAAAACTGTTTTTT
18	TRBV6-1	TRBJ2-3	NA	NA	CASSNRGQADYSTDTQYF	TGTGCCAGCAGTAATCGGGGCCAAGCGGACTATAGCACAGATACGCAGTATTTT
17	TRBV3-1	TRBJ2-1	TRBD2	NA	CASSPRTSGRRFNEQFF	TGTGCCAGCAGCCCGCGGACTAGCGGGAGGAGATTCAATGAGCAGTTCTTC
16	TRBV2	TRBJ2-1	TRBD2	NA	CASHRLATPLYNEQFF	TGTGCCAGCCATAGACTAGCAACCCCCCTCTACAATGAGCAGTTCTTC
11	TRBV27	TRBJ2-3	NA	few	CASMGAGTQYF	TGTGCCAGCATGGGGGCCGGTACGCAGTATTTT
14	TRBV6-5	TRBJ1-1	NA	NA	CASSYRITGTEAFF	TGTGCCAGCAGTTACCGGATAACTGGGACTGAAGCTTTCTTT
13	TRBV5-1	TRBJ2-5	TRBD1	NA	CASMDRGLETQYF	TGCGCCAGCATGGACAGGGGTTTGGAGACCCAGTACTTC
19	TRBV6-5	TRBJ2-7	TRBD1	few	CASSYIARGPILRHYEQYF	TGTGCCAGCAGTTATATTGCCAGGGGGCCAATTCTGAGACACTACGAGCAGTACTTC
15	TRBV6-4	TRBJ2-3	NA	NA	CASSAGSQHTDTQYF	TGTGCCAGCAGTGCCGGCAGCCAACACACAGATACGCAGTATTTT
18	TRBV24-1	TRBJ2-3	TRBD2	few	CATSESADSGSWADTQYF	TGTGCCACCAGTGAGTCAGCCGATAGCGGGAGTTGGGCAGATACGCAGTATTTT
15	TRBV5-1	TRBJ2-1	TRBD2	NA	CASSPQREGYNEQFF	TGCGCCAGCAGCCCACAGCGGGAGGGATACAATGAGCAGTTCTTC
16	TRBV12-3/TRBV12-4	TRBJ2-2	NA	NA	CASSLGGRGNPGELFF	TGTGCCAGCAGTTTGGGGGGTAGAGGGAACCCCGGGGAGCTGTTTTTT
18	TRBV20-1	TRBJ2-7	TRBD2	many	CSAEGPGLAARSSYEQYF	TGCAGTGCTGAGGGGCCGGGACTAGCGGCCAGGAGCTCCTACGAGCAGTACTTC
17	TRBV5-1	TRBJ2-2	TRBD2	few	CASSPGLAGEDTGELFF	TGCGCCAGCAGCCCGGGACTAGCGGGAGAGGACACCGGGGAGCTGTTTTTT
15	TRBV6-1	TRBJ1-4	NA	NA	CASSPGTGIQENCFF	NA
16	TRBV18	TRBJ1-1	NA	NA	CASSPIAGQMNTEAFF	TGTGCCAGCTCACCTATCGCGGGGCAAATGAACACTGAAGCTTTCTTT
13	TRBV10-1	TRBJ1-5	TRBD1	many	CASSGTGDQPQHF	TGCGCCAGCAGTGGGACAGGGGATCAGCCCCAGCATTTT
20	TRBV6-2/TRBV6-3	TRBJ2-1	TRBD2	few	CASTERGLAGLFSSYNEQFF	TGTGCCAGTACGGAGAGGGGACTAGCGGGCCTTTTTTCCTCCTACAATGAGCAGTTCTTC
20	TRBV11-1	TRBJ2-3	TRBD1	NA	CASSLALGRTGRRSTDTQYF	TGTGCCAGCAGCTTAGCGCTCGGCAGGACAGGTCGTCGGAGCACAGATACGCAGTATTTT
15	TRBV20-1	TRBJ2-3	NA	few	CSARDGPWDTDTQYF	TGCAGTGCTAGAGACGGACCCTGGGACACAGATACGCAGTATTTT
16	TRBV27	TRBJ2-3	NA	NA	CASSPRGARGTDTQYF	TGTGCCAGCAGTCCCAGAGGAGCTCGGGGCACAGATACGCAGTATTTT
21	TRBV6-2/TRBV6-3	TRBJ2-7	TRBD2	many	CASSYLLGQTTGLAAPYEQYF	TGTGCCAGCAGTTACCTCCTAGGACAGACGACTGGACTAGCGGCGCCCTACGAGCAGTACTTC
14	TRBV15	TRBJ2-3	TRBD2	many	CATNLAGGRDTQYF	TGTGCCACCAATCTAGCGGGAGGCAGAGATACGCAGTATTTT
15	TRBV10-1	TRBJ2-3	TRBD2	NA	CASTSGTSFADTQYF	TGCGCCAGCACGTCCGGGACTAGCTTCGCAGATACGCAGTATTTT
11	TRBV12-3/TRBV12-4	TRBJ1-4	NA	many	CASSLYEKLFF	TGTGCCAGCAGTTTATACGAAAAACTGTTTTTT
11	TRBV12-3/TRBV12-4	TRBJ2-1	NA	many	CASSLRDEQFF	TGTGCCAGCAGTTTAAGGGATGAGCAGTTCTTC
16	TRBV10-1	TRBJ2-3	TRBD1	medium-sized	CASSAKMGQGPDTQYF	TGCGCCAGCAGTGCCAAGATGGGACAGGGACCAGATACGCAGTATTTT
14	TRBV7-9	TRBJ1-1	NA	many	CASSLAQAWNEAFF	TGTGCCAGCAGCTTAGCGCAGGCCTGGAATGAAGCTTTCTTT
15	TRBV4-1	TRBJ1-1	NA	many	CASSQAGTGLTEAFF	TGCGCCAGCAGCCAAGCAGGGACGGGGCTCACTGAAGCTTTCTTT
15	TRBV7-9	TRBJ2-1	TRBD2	many	CASTSIGREDNEQFF	TGTGCCAGCACCTCCATTGGGCGGGAGGATAATGAGCAGTTCTTC
16	TRBV5-1	TRBJ1-4	NA	few	CASSLAMGGSGEKLFF	TGCGCCAGCAGCTTGGCCATGGGAGGGAGCGGCGAAAAACTGTTTTTT
14	TRBV5-1	TRBJ2-1	NA	many	CASSLRFRGDEQFF	TGCGCCAGCAGCTTGCGGTTCAGGGGTGATGAGCAGTTCTTC
15	TRBV6-2/TRBV6-3	TRBJ1-2	NA	few	CASSYSKLWTDGYTF	TGTGCCAGCAGTTACTCGAAGTTATGGACAGATGGCTACACCTTC
16	TRBV14	TRBJ1-1	NA	few	CASSQVYGAAVTEAFF	TGTGCCAGCAGCCAAGTTTACGGGGCGGCGGTTACTGAAGCTTTCTTT
18	TRBV6-2/TRBV6-3	TRBJ1-1	NA	few	CASSYPEGPVGYNTEAFF	TGTGCCAGCAGTTACCCCGAAGGACCGGTGGGTTACAACACTGAAGCTTTCTTT
12	TRBV24-1	TRBJ1-2	NA	many	CATSDLTRSYTF	TGTGCCACCAGTGATTTGACCCGAAGTTACACCTTC
14	TRBV12-3/TRBV12-4	TRBJ2-5	NA	NA	CASSLSGPQETQYF	TGTGCCAGCAGTTTAAGTGGGCCCCAAGAGACCCAGTACTTC
14	TRBV5-1	TRBJ2-7	NA	many	CASSLGGGSYEQYF	TGTGCCAGCAGCTTAGGAGGGGGCTCCTACGAGCAGTACTTC
17	TRBV10-3	TRBJ2-1	TRBD2	many	CAISESRASGDYNEQFF	TGTGCCATCAGTGAGTCTAGGGCTAGCGGAGATTACAATGAGCAGTTCTTC
13	TRBV10-1	TRBJ2-5	NA	NA	CASSGWSGETQYF	TGCGCCAGCAGTGGGTGGTCCGGAGAGACCCAGTACTTC
13	TRBV3-1	TRBJ2-1	TRBD2	NA	CASTSGRYNEQFF	TGTGCCAGCACTAGCGGGAGATACAATGAGCAGTTCTTC
14	TRBV12-3/TRBV12-4	TRBJ1-1	NA	many	CASSFTGGEAEAFF	TGTGCCAGCAGTTTTACAGGAGGGGAAGCTGAAGCTTTCTTT
17	TRBV29-1	TRBJ2-3	NA	many	CSVEDLNAGKIADTQYF	TGCAGCGTTGAAGATCTTAATGCAGGGAAGATCGCAGATACGCAGTATTTT
14	TRBV2	TRBJ2-1	TRBD2	NA	CATPGLPSYNEQFF	TGTGCCACTCCGGGACTACCCTCCTACAATGAGCAGTTCTTC
15	TRBV20-1	TRBJ1-5	NA	NA	CSATLSGNSNQPQHF	TGCAGTGCCACCCTTTCGGGAAATAGCAATCAGCCCCAGCATTTT
15	TRBV5-6	TRBJ2-1	TRBD2	many	CASSLVRGGNNEQFF	TGTGCCAGCAGCTTGGTTCGCGGGGGTAACAATGAGCAGTTCTTC
14	TRBV27	TRBJ2-3	NA	NA	CASSDGGRADTQYF	TGTGCCAGCAGCGACGGCGGGCGGGCAGATACGCAGTATTTT
16	TRBV3-1	TRBJ2-1	NA	many	CASSHFDAARLKEQFF	TGTGCCAGCAGCCATTTCGATGCGGCTCGTCTCAAGGAGCAGTTCTTC
16	TRBV12-3/TRBV12-4	TRBJ2-3	TRBD2	NA	CASSSLAGGQTDTQYF	TGTGCCAGCAGTTCACTAGCGGGAGGGCAAACAGATACGCAGTATTTT
13	TRBV27	TRBJ2-7	NA	many	CASSWGALSEQYF	TGTGCCAGCAGTTGGGGTGCGCTTAGCGAGCAGTACTTC
15	TRBV7-9	TRBJ1-3	NA	few	CASTLEGGGGNTIYF	TGTGCCAGCACCCTTGAGGGGGGTGGTGGAAACACCATATATTTT
16	TRBV12-3/TRBV12-4	TRBJ1-1	NA	many	CASSLDSGQGNTEAFF	TGTGCCAGCAGTTTAGATTCCGGACAAGGGAACACTGAAGCTTTCTTT
15	TRBV5-1	TRBJ2-1	TRBD2	many	CASSLTSGRANEQFF	TGCGCCAGCAGCCTGACTAGCGGGAGAGCGAATGAGCAGTTCTTC
16	TRBV6-1	TRBJ2-1	NA	few	CASSPTSLGWGNEQFF	TGTGCCAGCAGTCCTACTAGCTTGGGGTGGGGCAATGAGCAGTTCTTC
14	TRBV12-3/TRBV12-4	TRBJ2-1	NA	many	CASSFLGAYNEQFF	TGTGCCAGCAGTTTTCTAGGGGCCTACAATGAGCAGTTCTTC
14	TRBV13	TRBJ2-1	NA	few	CASSSTTLAVEQFF	TGTGCCAGCAGTTCAACCACTTTGGCGGTTGAGCAGTTCTTC